The 6 T cell receptor beta chains in this list originate from one sample, sequenced in a study of T-cell reconstitution after alpha-beta-depleted transplantation in children. Preparation of the TCRbeta library used unique molecular identifiers. One entry per CDR3 protein, called by TCRdb with MiXCR from the PCR reads. This table has around 400,000 distinct CDR3 sequences, roughly a tenth appearing once. The sequencing here drew on PBMCs from the stem cell graft donor, taken from the stem cell graft. The receptors stem from a human donor who donated a stem cell graft to a child with acute myeloid leukemia.

As DNA, the CDR3 is TGTGCCAGCAGCTACAAGGTTAGCAATGAGCAGTTCTTC. Translating gives CASSYKVSNEQFF. The rearrangement joins TRBV7-6 to TRBJ2-1; the D is unclear. CDR1 is SGHVS and CDR2 is FNYEAQ in the germline V gene. CDR3 length: 13 amino acids. Deletions cut 4 bases from V and 6 bases from J, with 10 bases between.

V is TRBV20-1 and J is TRBJ2-1; 14 nucleotides line up with TRBD2. The germline gives CDR1 DFQATT, CDR2 SNEGSKA (reference sequence). The CDR3 runs to 15 residues. J was trimmed by 9 bases and V by 3 bases; bases with no gene match: 7. The CDR3 DNA reads as TGCAGTGCTAGTATGGGACTAGCGGGAGTCGCTGAGCAGTTCTTC. This translates into CSASMGLAGVAEQFF.

The chain recombines TRBV6-2 or TRBV6-3 with TRBJ2-7; 11 bases are shared with TRBD1. CDR1 is MNHEY and CDR2 is SVGEGT in the germline V gene. The CDR3 sequence is 18 residues long. The trim removed 6 bases at V and 4 bases at J, leaving 17 bases unmatched. The CDR3, as DNA: TGTGCCAGCAGCCATATACGACTGGACAGGGGGCATCCTTACGAGCAGTACTTC. This translates into CASSHIRLDRGHPYEQYF.

Ten or more counts support this clonotype. The CDR3 DNA follows: TGTGCCAGCAGCTTATTCGCGGGGAAAGAGACCCAGTACTTC. This sequence encodes CASSLFAGKETQYF. V and J are TRBV7-2 and TRBJ2-5, with a tentative D call TRBD2 (6 bases). Germline V lookup: CDR1 SGHTA, CDR2 FQGNSA. The CDR3 consists of 14 residues. Trimming took 2 bases from V and 3 from J, leaving 10 bases between them. The full variable domain, with the rest looked up from reference TRBV7-2 and TRBJ2-5, is GAGVSQSPSNKVTEKGKDVELRCDPISGHTALYWYRQSLGQGLEFLIYFQGNSAPDKSGLPSDRFSAERTGGSVSTLTIQRTQQEDSAVYLCASSLFAGKETQYFGPGTRLLVL.

This chain uses TRBV6-1 with TRBJ1-3; no definite D call. Germline values: CDR1 MNHNS, CDR2 SASEGT. This CDR3 is built from 14 residues. The V and J ends lost 1 base and 4 bases respectively, with 8 bases between them. The chain's CDR3 is CASSEVVEGNTIYF. The CDR3 bases are TGTGCCAGCAGTGAAGTGGTGGAGGGAAACACCATATATTTT.

In the case of this clonotype: It may be a read error: a sequence one base away is much more abundant. V and J are TRBV4-2 and TRBJ1-3, with 7 bases matching TRBD1. The CDR3 sequence is 16 residues long. Germline V gives CDR1 LGHNA, CDR2 YNFKEQ. The CDR3 sequence: CASSPRTGLTGNAIYF. The CDR3 DNA reads as TGTGCCAGCAGCCCGAGGACAGGATTAACTGGAAACGCCATATATTTT.